Presented here are 30 T cell receptor beta chains from one specimen sequenced in a study of Ad26.COV2.S vaccination and SARS-CoV-2 variants. TCRdb keeps only in-frame clones here, not all; method: immunoSEQ multiplex PCR. The data show more than 300,000 clones, less than 90% seen once. Indicated treatment: about 20 received Ad26.COV2.S at low or high dose, single or two shots; about 5 received placebo; per-sample allocation not given. Day 63 following the first vaccine or placebo injection was when the samples were taken. Source: peripheral blood, taken in a trial of Ad26.COV2.S vaccine versus placebo. The source of these receptors is a person aged 18-60 years who received the Ad26.COV2.S COVID-19 vaccine or a placebo.

The V gene is TRBV13, the J gene TRBJ2-4, with D possibly matching TRBD1 (6 bases). Germline V gene lookup returns CDR1 PRHDT and CDR2 FYEKMQ (reference sequence). Trimming pared 5 bases from V and 7 bases from J, leaving 18 bases between. The length of the CDR3 is 15 residues. The CDR3 loop reads CASSPRTVWGNIQYF. Written as DNA, the CDR3 is TGTGCCAGCAGCCCCCGGACAGTTTGGGGGAACATTCAGTACTTC. Together with reference TRBV13 and TRBJ2-4, the CDR3 gives the full variable domain: AAGVIQSPRHLIKEKRETATLKCYPIPRHDTVYWYQQGPGQDPQFLISFYEKMQSDKGSIPDRFSAQQFSDYHSELNMSSLELGDSALYFCASSPRTVWGNIQYFGAGTRLSVL.

This clone was counted once. The rearrangement joins TRBV11-3 to TRBJ2-1; possibly TRBD1 for D (7 bases). Per the germline V gene, CDR1 is SGHNT and CDR2 is YENEEA. Trimming cost V 4 bases and J 5 bases, with 15 bases left between them. This CDR3 contains 15 residues. The CDR3 sequence is CASSSGGSRNNEQFF. The CDR3 region has the DNA TGTGCCAGCAGCTCAGGGGGGTCTAGAAACAATGAGCAGTTCTTC.

The rearrangement uses TRBV4-1 and TRBJ1-2; D not certain. Trimming pared 0 bases from V and 2 bases from J, leaving 7 bases between. This CDR3 contains 14 residues. Germline CDR1 reads MGHRA; CDR2 reads YSYEKL. The CDR3 here is CASSQDQQNYGYTF. The CDR3 region has the DNA TGCGCCAGCAGCCAAGATCAGCAGAACTATGGCTACACCTTC.

The chain joins TRBV7-2 to TRBJ2-7; D ambiguous. The CDR3 covers 16 residues. The V end was cut by 1 base, the J end by 7 bases, with 20 bases between. CDR1 is SGHTA, CDR2 FQGNSA, per germline. This CDR3 is CASSLGARSHLVEQYF. CDR3 coding DNA: TGTGCCAGCAGCTTAGGAGCGCGTAGCCACCTGGTAGAGCAGTACTTC.

This CDR3 is CASSQEGGAELFF. CDR3 bases: TGTGCCAGCAGCCAAGAAGGGGGAGCGGAACTGTTTTTT. The V gene is TRBV3-1 (or the pseudogene TRBV3-2), the J gene TRBJ1-4; perhaps TRBD1 as D (6 bases). Germline values: CDR1 LGHDT, CDR2 YNNKEL (reference sequence). V was shortened by 0 bases and J by 12 bases, with 11 bases between the two germline ends. The CDR3 spans 13 residues.

The V and J genes are TRBV5-1 and TRBJ1-1; 7 bases align to TRBD1. The V segment lost 5 bases and the J segment 7 bases; nucleotides outside the gene matches: 8. The CDR3 contains 13 residues. Germline CDR1 and CDR2: SGHRS and YFSETQ. CDR3 amino acids: CASRWGDSYEAFF. For the CDR3, the DNA is TGCGCCAGCAGGTGGGGGGACAGCTATGAAGCTTTCTTT.

This chain joins TRBV18 and TRBJ1-1; D might be TRBD1 (5 bases). V was pared by 6 bases and J by 11 bases, with 25 bases between. Per germline, CDR1 KGHSH and CDR2 LQKENI. The CDR3 extends over 15 amino acids. The CDR3 region has the DNA TGTGCCAGCTCTCTCCAGGGCCCCCCGGCCATATTGGCTTTCTTT. Encoded protein: CASSLQGPPAILAFF.

The chain combines TRBV4-3 with TRBJ2-1; D unresolved. CDR3 length: 16 amino acids. Germline lookup yields CDR1 LGHNA and CDR2 YSLEER. Trimming took 1 base from V and 5 from J, leaving 15 bases between them. CDR3 coding DNA: TGCGCCAGCAGCCAAGTTCGAGGCCCAGGCCACAATGAGCAGTTCTTC. Its translation is CASSQVRGPGHNEQFF.

CDR3 nucleotides: TGTGCCAGCAGCGAGCGGGGGGGAGTCGATGAGCAGTTCTTC. Protein sequence: CASSERGGVDEQFF. This sequence joins TRBV25-1 and TRBJ2-1; 10 bases align to TRBD2. Looked up from germline, CDR1 is MGHDK and CDR2 is SYGVNS. Trimming took 6 bases from V and 8 from J; bases not matched to a gene: 7. CDR3 length equals 14 residues.

The rearrangement uses TRBV19 and TRBJ1-2; D is perhaps TRBD1 (5 bases). Germline V gene data show CDR1 as LNHDA and CDR2 as SQIVND (reference sequence). Trimming shortened V by 7 bases and J by 4 bases, and 13 bases separated the two germline ends. This CDR3 contains 13 residues. The CDR3 loop reads CASTPRDGYGYTF. The CDR3 DNA is TGTGCCAGTACCCCACGGGACGGCTATGGCTACACCTTC.

V and J are TRBV5-1 and TRBJ2-7; perhaps TRBD1 as D (5 bases). The V and J ends lost 0 bases and 3 bases respectively, with 13 bases between them. The CDR3 length is 15 residues. Germline V gene data show CDR1 as SGHRS and CDR2 as YFSETQ. The CDR3 DNA reads TGCGCCAGCAGCTTGGTAGGAGCAGGGTTCTACGAGCAGTACTTC. Amino acid sequence: CASSLVGAGFYEQYF. The whole variable domain, remainder taken from reference TRBV5-1 and TRBJ2-7, is KAGVTQTPRYLIKTRGQQVTLSCSPISGHRSVSWYQQTPGQGLQFLFEYFSETQRNKGNFPGRFSGRQFSNSRSEMNVSTLELGDSALYLCASSLVGAGFYEQYFGPGTRLTVT.

V and J are TRBV2 and TRBJ2-5, with 7 bases identical to TRBD1. Trimming removed 7 bases from V and 1 base from J; junction bases left unmatched: 9. The CDR3 consists of 15 residues. Looked up from germline, CDR1 is SNHLY and CDR2 is FYNNEI. In nucleotides, the CDR3 is TGTGCCAGCACCAGACAGGGAACGGGCCAAGAGACCCAGTACTTC. Translation gives CASTRQGTGQETQYF. The full variable domain, with the rest looked up from reference TRBV2 and TRBJ2-5, is EPEVTQTPSHQVTQMGQEVILRCVPISNHLYFYWYRQILGQKVEFLVSFYNNEISEKSEIFDDQFSVERPDGSNFTLKIRSTKLEDSAMYFCASTRQGTGQETQYFGPGTRLLVL.

The chain recombines TRBV3-1 (or the pseudogene TRBV3-2) with TRBJ1-4; D is uncertain. Germline loops: CDR1 LGHDT, CDR2 YNNKEL (reference sequence). This CDR3 contains 15 residues. V lost 2 bases to trimming and J lost 1 base, with 8 bases between them. CDR3 nucleotides: TGTGCCAGCAGCCAACCCATGGGAACTAATGAAAAACTGTTTTTT. As protein: CASSQPMGTNEKLFF.

J is TRBJ2-5 and V is TRBV7-5; the DNA was not compared with TRBD1, the D call given in the table. TRBV7-5 has pseudogene status. This CDR3 region has 14 residues. CDR3 in DNA: TGTGTCAGAAGCAAAACAGGGGGGGAAGAGACCCAGTACTTC. This sequence encodes CVRSKTGGEETQYF.

The chain uses TRBV5-6 and TRBJ1-4; no clear D. V was trimmed by 0 bases and J by 8 bases, leaving 8 bases between them. The germline V gene has CDR1 SGHDT and CDR2 YYEEEE. CDR3 size: 13 residues. This CDR3 is CASSLGIGEKLFF. The DNA for the CDR3 is TGTGCCAGCAGCTTGGGAATCGGGGAAAAACTGTTTTTT.

This chain connects TRBV6-5 to TRBJ2-7, with 7 bases identical to TRBD1. Trimming took 5 bases from V and 7 from J; bases not matched to a gene: 11. The length of the CDR3 is 14 residues. The germline gives CDR1 MNHEY, CDR2 SVGAGI. As DNA, the CDR3 is TGTGCCAGCAGTCGGACAGGCGTCTCTTTTGAGCAGTACTTC. This sequence encodes CASSRTGVSFEQYF.

This clone was detected a few times. The rearrangement links TRBV11-2 to TRBJ2-7; 10 bases fit TRBD2. Per germline, CDR1 SGHAT and CDR2 FQNNGV. Trimming took 1 base from V and 0 from J; bases not matched to a gene: 0. The length of the CDR3 is 15 residues. The CDR3 DNA follows: TGTGCCAGCAGCTTAGCTAGCGGGAGCTCCTACGAGCAGTACTTC. As protein: CASSLASGSSYEQYF.

The rearrangement joins TRBV7-2 to TRBJ1-4, with D unclear. The CDR3 totals 14 residues. The germline V gene encodes CDR1 SGHTA and CDR2 FQGNSA. V dropped 2 bases and J dropped 5 bases, with 9 bases sitting between them. CDR3 coding DNA: TGTGCCAGCAGCTTAAAGGATTACAATGAAAAACTGTTTTTT. As protein: CASSLKDYNEKLFF.

This chain joins TRBV9 and TRBJ2-3, with 7 bases matching TRBD2. The germline CDR1 and CDR2 sequences are SGDLS and YYNGEE. The CDR3 consists of 16 residues. Trimming took 4 bases from V and 2 from J; bases not matched to a gene: 10. The CDR3 protein is CASSSGGRGYTDTQYF. The CDR3 DNA follows: TGTGCCAGCAGCTCCGGGGGGAGGGGTTACACAGATACGCAGTATTTT.

This chain connects TRBV6-1 to TRBJ2-4; 13 bases line up with TRBD2. The trim removed 4 bases at V and 0 bases at J, leaving 12 bases unmatched. CDR3 size: 20 residues. Germline CDR1 and CDR2: MNHNS and SASEGT. CDR3 sequence: CASSVGTSGIEFEAKNIQYF. In DNA form, the CDR3 reads TGTGCCAGCAGTGTAGGGACTAGCGGGATTGAGTTTGAAGCCAAAAACATTCAGTACTTC.

The rearrangement joins TRBV29-1 to TRBJ1-2; 9 bases align to TRBD1. J lost 2 bases, V lost 7 bases, and 8 bases had no gene match. CDR3 length: 14 residues. Germline lookup yields CDR1 SQVTM and CDR2 ANQGSEA. CDR3 coding DNA: TGCAGCGCCAGGACAGGGGTTGGGAACTATGGCTACACCTTC. It specifies CSARTGVGNYGYTF.

J is TRBJ1-2 and V is TRBV19; TRBD1 might be the D (6 bases). The V gene's germline CDR1 is LNHDA and CDR2 SQIVND (reference sequence). The CDR3 extends over 11 amino acids. The V gene lost 11 bases and the J gene lost 8 bases, with 15 bases spanning the gap. The CDR3 spells CASSAGQGYTF. The CDR3 DNA reads TGTGCCTCCTCCGCAGGACAGGGCTACACCTTC.

Concerning this clone: The same CDR3 can be traced to other DNA sequences in this sample. V is TRBV5-8 and J is TRBJ2-7, with no clear D. Per the germline V gene, CDR1 is SGHTS and CDR2 is YDEGEE. V lost 1 base and J 4 bases, leaving 3 bases between the germline ends. This CDR3 comprises 11 residues. The CDR3 loop is CASSLRYEQYF. The CDR3 DNA is TGTGCCAGCAGCTTGAGGTACGAGCAGTACTTC. The full variable domain, completed using reference TRBV5-8 and TRBJ2-7, is EAGVTQSPTHLIKTRGQQATLRCSPISGHTSVYWYQQALGLGLQFLLWYDEGEERNRGNFPPRFSGRQFPNYSSELNVNALELEDSALYLCASSLRYEQYFGPGTRLTVT.

The chain uses TRBV28 and TRBJ2-6; no firm D call. Trimming left V 3 bases short and J 0 bases short, with 6 bases between. CDR1 and CDR2 (germline): MDHEN, SYDVKM. The CDR3 length is 15 residues. This chain's CDR3 is CASSFPGSGANVLTF. The CDR3 DNA is TGTGCCAGCAGTTTCCCCGGCTCTGGGGCCAACGTCCTGACTTTC.

V gene TRBV5-5 combines with J gene TRBJ1-5; D perhaps matches TRBD1 (6 bases). The CDR3 consists of 14 residues. The V and J ends lost 3 bases and 3 bases respectively, with 10 bases between them. Looked up from germline, CDR1 is SGHKS and CDR2 is YYEKEE (reference sequence). The CDR3 sequence: CASSSTGFNQPQHF. The DNA for the CDR3 is TGTGCCAGCAGCTCGACAGGCTTCAATCAGCCCCAGCATTTT. Complete variable domain (other parts from reference TRBV5-5 and TRBJ1-5): DAGVTQSPTHLIKTRGQQVTLRCSPISGHKSVSWYQQVLGQGPQFIFQYYEKEERGRGNFPDRFSARQFPNYSSELNVNALLLGDSALYLCASSSTGFNQPQHFGDGTRLSIL.

The chain uses TRBV4-3 and TRBJ2-5; possibly TRBD2 for D (5 bases). The CDR3 is made up of 15 amino acids. The germline gives CDR1 LGHNA, CDR2 YSLEER. V lost 0 bases to trimming and J lost 2 bases, with 10 bases between them. In nucleotides, the CDR3 is TGCGCCAGCAGCCAAGATCGAGGGCAGCAAGAGACCCAGTACTTC. Translation: CASSQDRGQQETQYF.

This clone appeared once. V gene TRBV6-6 combines with J gene TRBJ2-5; TRBD1 matches 9 bases. Germline V gene data show CDR1 as MNHNY and CDR2 as SVGAGI (reference sequence). The CDR3 has 15 amino acids. V shed 0 bases, J shed 3 bases, and the junction held 2 bases outside the gene matches. The CDR3, as DNA: TGTGCCAGCAGTTACTCGGGACAGGGAAAAGAGACCCAGTACTTC. Protein: CASSYSGQGKETQYF.

The chain recombines TRBV18 with TRBJ1-4; TRBD1 aligns across 11 bases. The CDR3 is made up of 16 amino acids. The J segment lost 7 bases and the V segment lost 4 bases, leaving 8 bases of the junction unmatched. From germline, CDR1 is KGHSH and CDR2 LQKENI. The CDR3 nucleotides are TGTGCCAGCTCACAACAAGGGACAGGGGGATTTGAAAAACTGTTTTTT. Encoded protein: CASSQQGTGGFEKLFF.

The chain combines TRBV24-1 with TRBJ2-7; no definite D call. Trimming cost V 0 bases and J 5 bases, with 7 bases left between them. The CDR3 consists of 13 residues. CDR1 is KGHDR, CDR2 SFDVKD, per germline. CDR3 amino acids: CATSDLKGNEQYF. DNA of the CDR3: TGTGCCACCAGTGATTTGAAAGGGAACGAGCAGTACTTC.

The J gene is TRBJ2-6, the V gene TRBV9, with D perhaps matching TRBD1 (5 bases). Germline V gene sequence: CDR1 SGDLS, CDR2 YYNGEE. This CDR3 has 15 amino acids. V was trimmed by 0 bases and J by 4 bases, leaving 8 bases between them. The CDR3 loop reads CASSVEGAGANVLTF. CDR3 coding DNA: TGTGCCAGCAGCGTAGAAGGGGCCGGGGCCAACGTCCTGACTTTC.